The 20 T cell receptor beta chains given below trace back to one sample, sequenced in a study of T cell responses to AZD1222 COVID-19 vaccine. TCRdb's copy holds only in-frame clones and misses some; the assay was immunoSEQ multiplex PCR. The table shows roughly 200,000 clones, with roughly 92% occurring only once. Sequenced material: peripheral blood, taken on day 0 of AZD1222 vaccination. These TCRs come from an adult in good health.

The chain is built from TRBV7-8 and TRBJ1-2, with a possible D match to TRBD1 (5 bases). Germline V CDR1 and CDR2: SGHVS, FQNEAQ. CDR3 length: 12 residues. V lost 6 bases to trimming and J lost 7 bases, with 12 bases between them. CDR3 nucleotides: TGTGCCAGCAGACAACAGAGGGGTGGCTACACCTTC. This translates into CASRQQRGGYTF.

The CDR3 bases are TGTGCCAGCAGTGATTTCGACAGGTCCTATGGCTACACCTTC. Translating it yields CASSDFDRSYGYTF. The rearrangement joins TRBV25-1 to TRBJ1-2; the D gene is possibly TRBD1 (6 bases). The CDR3 runs 14 residues. Germline V gene data show CDR1 as MGHDK and CDR2 as SYGVNS. V lost 3 bases to trimming and J lost 4 bases, with 12 bases between them.

The chain recombines TRBV27 with TRBJ2-7; D is uncertain. The V gene's germline CDR1 is MNHEY and CDR2 SMNVEV (reference sequence). Trimming removed 3 bases from V and 2 bases from J, with 8 bases in between. The CDR3 totals 13 residues. The CDR3 is CASSFQVAYEQYF. The CDR3, as DNA: TGTGCCAGCAGTTTTCAAGTCGCCTACGAGCAGTACTTC.

This chain uses TRBV7-6 with TRBJ1-1; D is undetermined. The CDR3 totals 13 residues. The germline V gene encodes CDR1 SGHVS and CDR2 FNYEAQ. Trimming stripped 1 base from V and 1 base from J, with 4 bases between. CDR3 in amino acids: CASSLDPNTEAFF. The CDR3, as DNA: TGTGCCAGCAGCTTAGACCCGAACACTGAAGCTTTCTTT.

The V call is TRBV7-2, the J call TRBJ1-2, with D possibly being TRBD1 (6 bases). The V gene lost 5 bases and the J gene lost 2 bases, with 12 bases spanning the gap. Germline CDR1 reads SGHTA; CDR2 reads FQGNSA. The CDR3 contains 14 residues. The CDR3 loop reads CASSQSTGNYGYTF. The CDR3 bases are TGTGCCAGCAGCCAGAGTACAGGGAACTATGGCTACACCTTC. Full variable domain (remainder filled in from reference TRBV7-2 and TRBJ1-2): GAGVSQSPSNKVTEKGKDVELRCDPISGHTALYWYRQSLGQGLEFLIYFQGNSAPDKSGLPSDRFSAERTGGSVSTLTIQRTQQEDSAVYLCASSQSTGNYGYTFGSGTRLTVV.

The sample holds one count of this clone. This chain joins TRBV27 and TRBJ1-5; a possible D gene is TRBD1 (5 bases). The V end lost 5 bases, the J end lost 0 bases, and 14 bases lay between the germline ends. This CDR3 region has 16 residues. Per germline, CDR1 MNHEY and CDR2 SMNVEV (reference sequence). CDR3 sequence: CASSPDRGFSNQPQHF. The CDR3 coding sequence is TGTGCCAGCAGTCCGGACCGGGGGTTTAGCAATCAGCCCCAGCATTTT.

The chain links TRBV5-1 to TRBJ1-1; D not resolved. Trimming cost V 4 bases and J 1 base, with 8 bases left between them. Germline V lookup: CDR1 SGHRS, CDR2 YFSETQ. This CDR3 is 13 amino acids long. The CDR3 spells CASSPPANTEAFF. As DNA, the CDR3 is TGCGCCAGCAGCCCCCCGGCGAACACTGAAGCTTTCTTT.

The chain couples TRBV5-1 to TRBJ2-1; 8 bases align to TRBD1. The CDR3 has 15 residues. CDR1 and CDR2 from the germline V gene are SGHRS and YFSETQ. V shed 2 bases and J 6 bases; nucleotides not matched to a gene: 7. The CDR3 is CASSFSLQGANEQFF. CDR3 DNA sequence: TGCGCCAGCAGCTTTTCACTTCAGGGGGCCAATGAGCAGTTCTTC.

This chain joins TRBV5-1 and TRBJ1-1, with 9 bases fitting TRBD1. This CDR3 has 14 residues. The germline CDR1 and CDR2 sequences are SGHRS and YFSETQ. V lost 3 bases, J lost 5 bases, and 5 bases stayed unmatched. The CDR3 sequence is CASSWGTGRTEAFF. The DNA of the CDR3 is TGCGCCAGCAGCTGGGGGACAGGGAGGACTGAAGCTTTCTTT. Filled out from reference TRBV5-1 and TRBJ1-1, the complete variable domain reads KAGVTQTPRYLIKTRGQQVTLSCSPISGHRSVSWYQQTPGQGLQFLFEYFSETQRNKGNFPGRFSGRQFSNSRSEMNVSTLELGDSALYLCASSWGTGRTEAFFGQGTRLTVV.

CDR3 protein: CASSRVAGGGTDTQYF. In nucleotides, the CDR3 is TGTGCCAGCAGTCGAGTAGCGGGGGGGGGCACAGATACGCAGTATTTT. The chain joins TRBV7-2 to TRBJ2-3, with 11 bases fitting TRBD2. V gave up 6 bases and J gave up 1 base; unmatched junction bases: 6. Germline CDR1 is SGHTA and CDR2 is FQGNSA. This CDR3 is 16 amino acids long.

V gene TRBV6-1 combines with J gene TRBJ2-3; 8 bases are a match to TRBD1. The CDR3 contains 18 residues. V gave up 0 bases and J gave up 6 bases; unmatched junction bases: 14. Germline CDR1 and CDR2: MNHNS and SASEGT. The CDR3 DNA sequence: TGTGCCAGCAGTGAAGCATGGACAGGGATGTTGATGATGGATACGCAGTATTTT. It specifies CASSEAWTGMLMMDTQYF.

This clone was counted a single time. The chain's CDR3 is CASGTTDTQYF. The CDR3 coding sequence is TGTGCCAGCGGAACCACAGATACGCAGTATTTT. The rearrangement links TRBV2 to TRBJ2-3; D is uncertain. This CDR3 contains 11 residues. In germline, CDR1 is SNHLY, CDR2 FYNNEI. The V gene lost 8 bases and the J gene lost 2 bases, with 5 bases spanning the gap.

V and J are TRBV2 and TRBJ2-5; D may match TRBD1 or TRBD2 (7 bases each). Per the germline V gene, CDR1 is SNHLY and CDR2 is FYNNEI. The CDR3 is 14 amino acids. V lost 6 bases to trimming and J lost 5 bases, with 16 bases between them. CDR3 sequence (DNA): TGTGCCAGCAGAATGGGAGGGGGCGCGGAGACCCAGTACTTC. Residues: CASRMGGGAETQYF.

J is TRBJ2-7 and V is TRBV2; no definite D call. V was trimmed by 6 bases and J by 0 bases, leaving 3 bases between them. This CDR3 is built from 11 residues. The germline V gene encodes CDR1 SNHLY and CDR2 FYNNEI. CDR3 bases: TGTGCCAGCAGCGGCTCCTACGAGCAGTACTTC. Encoded protein: CASSGSYEQYF.

V gene TRBV3-1 (or the pseudogene TRBV3-2) combines with J gene TRBJ1-4, with D tentatively TRBD1 (6 bases). Trimming left V 0 bases short and J 8 bases short, with 16 bases between. Germline values: CDR1 LGHDT, CDR2 YNNKEL (reference sequence). The CDR3 spans 16 residues. CDR3 residues: CASSQDGNRVKEKLFF. For the CDR3, the DNA is TGTGCCAGCAGCCAAGACGGTAACAGGGTCAAAGAAAAACTGTTTTTT.

V gene TRBV9 combines with J gene TRBJ2-7; 10 bases align to TRBD2. The CDR3 is 17 residues long. V lost 0 bases to trimming and J lost 1 base; unmatched junction nucleotides: 7. Germline CDR1 and CDR2: SGDLS and YYNGEE. In nucleotides, the CDR3 is TGTGCCAGCAGCGTAGGAGGGACTAGCGCCTATTCCTACGAGCAGTACTTC. Translation gives CASSVGGTSAYSYEQYF.

The chain joins TRBV7-7 to TRBJ2-2; D call uncertain. This CDR3 is built from 16 residues. V shed 5 bases and J shed 7 bases, with 20 bases lying between them. Germline V gene data show CDR1 as SSHAT and CDR2 as FNYEAQ (reference sequence). The CDR3: CASSPRSPGSSGELFF. CDR3 coding DNA: TGTGCCAGCAGCCCCAGAAGTCCAGGCTCGAGCGGGGAGCTGTTTTTT.

The chain has TRBV4-1 and TRBJ1-2; no definite D call. This CDR3 is 15 amino acids long. V shed 4 bases and J shed 0 bases, with 12 bases lying between them. Germline V gene sequence: CDR1 MGHRA, CDR2 YSYEKL. As DNA, the CDR3 is TGCGCCAGCAGCCCAAACCGGCAGGCTAACTATGGCTACACCTTC. This translates into CASSPNRQANYGYTF.

The rearrangement uses TRBV27 and TRBJ1-4, with D possibly matching TRBD1 (5 bases). The CDR3 has 14 amino acids. The V end lost 4 bases, the J end lost 7 bases, and 13 bases lay between the germline ends. The germline gives CDR1 MNHEY, CDR2 SMNVEV (reference sequence). This CDR3 is CASSCQGRGEKLFF. The CDR3 region has the DNA TGTGCCAGCAGTTGCCAGGGTAGGGGTGAAAAACTGTTTTTT.

The chain employs TRBV4-2 and TRBJ2-1; possibly TRBD1 for D (5 bases). The germline V gene has CDR1 LGHNA and CDR2 YNFKEQ. The CDR3 has 13 residues. V lost 2 bases to trimming and J lost 11 bases, with 13 bases between them. CDR3 nucleotides: TGTGCCAGCAGCCAACCTGGGGCACCCCAGCAGTTCTTC. Translating gives CASSQPGAPQQFF.